Listed here are 17 T cell receptor beta chains from one sample, sequenced in a study of T cell repertoires in cytomegalovirus infection. Their antigen targets remain unknown. TCRdb processed the reads anew with MiXCR; each CDR3 protein has one entry. This sample carries 680,000 or so distinct CDR3 sequences, around a third of them seen once, and the ten largest clones take 15% to 20%. Specimen: cultured PBMCs, collected from culture after CMV antigen stimulation. These receptors were collected from a human donor in good health (CMV status not recorded). Some clones in this sample may be carry-over from other donors' samples.

V usage is TRBV14 and J usage is TRBJ2-7; D might be TRBD2 (6 bases). This CDR3 has 16 residues. The germline V gene has CDR1 SGHDN and CDR2 FVKESK. V lost 0 bases to trimming and J lost 1 base, with 13 bases between them. The CDR3 DNA follows: TGTGCCAGCAGCCAAGATTGGGGGACTTATTCCTACGAGCAGTACTTC. Its translation is CASSQDWGTYSYEQYF.

V and J are TRBV11-2 and TRBJ2-3; D gene ambiguous. Deletions cut 1 base from V and 3 bases from J, with 8 bases between. The CDR3 totals 14 residues. Germline CDR1 reads SGHAT; CDR2 reads FQNNGV. CDR3 sequence reads: CASSLVTGTDTQYF. CDR3 DNA sequence: TGTGCCAGCAGCTTAGTGACCGGAACAGATACGCAGTATTTT.

This clonotype was seen many times. V and J are TRBV7-8 and TRBJ2-1; 7 nucleotides match TRBD2. After removal of 5 bases from V and 9 bases from J, the junction contained 10 bases not matched to a gene. CDR1 and CDR2 (germline): SGHVS, FQNEAQ. This CDR3 is 14 amino acids long. The CDR3 sequence is CASSVRLARTEQFF. The CDR3, as DNA: TGTGCCAGCAGCGTCAGACTAGCCAGGACTGAGCAGTTCTTC.

This chain joins TRBV7-6 and TRBJ2-7; tentative D call: TRBD2 (6 bases). Germline V gene sequence: CDR1 SGHVS, CDR2 FNYEAQ. The CDR3 has 12 residues. Trimming cost V 2 bases and J 5 bases, with 7 bases left between them. CDR3 coding DNA: TGTGCCAGCAGCTTAAGGAGGGACGAGCAGTACTTC. It encodes CASSLRRDEQYF.

This clonotype has only a few counts. This chain links TRBV19 with TRBJ2-3, with a tentative D call TRBD2 (5 bases). The germline V and J ends were trimmed by 4 bases and 9 bases, with 20 bases remaining between them. CDR3 length: 15 amino acids. Looked up from germline, CDR1 is LNHDA and CDR2 is SQIVND (reference sequence). DNA of the CDR3: TGTGCCAGTAGTAGCGGACTTCTCGGCTTGGCAACGCAGTATTTT. Amino acid sequence: CASSSGLLGLATQYF.

The chain carries TRBV6-8 and TRBJ1-3; D not resolved. Germline V CDR1 and CDR2: MNHGY, SAAAGT. CDR3 length: 15 amino acids. V shed 5 bases and J shed 4 bases, with 15 bases lying between them. CDR3 sequence: CASSASRAGGNTIYF. The CDR3, as DNA: TGTGCCAGCAGTGCCTCGCGGGCAGGAGGAAACACCATATATTTT.

This clonotype was counted only a few times. The rearrangement links TRBV7-6 to TRBJ1-4; D gene uncertain. The germline gives CDR1 SGHVS, CDR2 FNYEAQ. Trimming left V 6 bases short and J 3 bases short, with 11 bases between. This CDR3 spans 14 amino acids. The CDR3 loop reads CASRVSTSNEKLFF. The CDR3 DNA sequence: TGTGCCAGCAGGGTTTCCACCTCTAATGAAAAACTGTTTTTT. Looking up the rest from reference TRBV7-6 and TRBJ1-4 gives the full variable domain: GAGVSQSPRYKVTKRGQDVALRCDPISGHVSLYWYRQALGQGPEFLTYFNYEAQQDKSGLPNDRFSAERPEGSISTLTIQRTEQRDSAMYRCASRVSTSNEKLFFGSGTQLSVL.

The chain links TRBV2 to TRBJ1-3, with D unresolved. The CDR3 extends over 16 amino acids. CDR1 SNHLY and CDR2 FYNNEI come from the germline V gene. Trimming removed 8 bases at V and 4 bases at J, with 21 bases between. In DNA, the CDR3 is TGTGCCAGCCCACGAGGCGGGGAGTCGTACGGAAACACCATATATTTT. Its translation is CASPRGGESYGNTIYF.

This rearrangement joins TRBV7-2 to TRBJ1-5; 7 nucleotides line up with TRBD1. Germline CDR1 reads SGHTA; CDR2 reads FQGNSA. V shed 6 bases and J 4 bases; nucleotides not matched to a gene: 9. The CDR3 extends over 15 amino acids. The CDR3 nucleotides are TGTGCCAGCAGACTGGACAGGTTAACAAATCAGCCCCAGCATTTT. It yields the protein CASRLDRLTNQPQHF. The complete variable domain, with remaining parts taken from reference TRBV7-2 and TRBJ1-5, reads GAGVSQSPSNKVTEKGKDVELRCDPISGHTALYWYRQSLGQGLEFLIYFQGNSAPDKSGLPSDRFSAERTGGSVSTLTIQRTQQEDSAVYLCASRLDRLTNQPQHFGDGTRLSIL.

This clonotype was counted at least ten times. The J gene is TRBJ2-7, the V gene TRBV7-2, with TRBD2 identical over 13 bases. Trimming took 5 bases from V and 0 from J; bases not matched to a gene: 13. The CDR3 has 19 amino acids. Germline V gene sequence: CDR1 SGHTA, CDR2 FQGNSA. CDR3: CASSRKGLAGIISSYEQYF. In nucleotides, the CDR3 is TGTGCCAGCAGCCGTAAGGGACTAGCGGGAATAATAAGCTCCTACGAGCAGTACTTC.

This clonotype was observed a few times. The rearrangement joins TRBV7-6 to TRBJ2-7; perhaps TRBD1 as D (6 bases). Germline CDR1 SGHVS, CDR2 FNYEAQ. CDR3 size: 15 residues. Between the trimmed V and J ends, which lost 6 bases and 1 base, there was a span of 16 bases. The CDR3 loop reads CASSLTTGASYEQYF. The CDR3 DNA follows: TGTGCCAGCAGTCTTACGACAGGTGCTTCCTACGAGCAGTACTTC.

This chain connects TRBV6-5 to TRBJ2-1, with TRBD2 as a possible D gene (5 bases). CDR1 and CDR2 from the germline V gene are MNHEY and SVGAGI. There are 11 residues in the CDR3. Deletions cut 11 bases from V and 3 bases from J, with 8 bases between. The CDR3 sequence is CAAAGYNEQFF. The CDR3 region has the DNA TGTGCCGCCGCGGGCTACAATGAGCAGTTCTTC.

There are a few counts of this clonotype. The gene calls are TRBV7-2 and TRBJ2-5; TRBD2 matches at 11 bases. From germline, CDR1 is SGHTA and CDR2 FQGNSA. This CDR3 region has 15 residues. The ends lost 2 bases at V and 4 bases at J; junction bases unmatched: 3. CDR3 residues: CASSLYSGGAETQYF. DNA of the CDR3: TGTGCCAGCAGCTTATATAGCGGGGGGGCAGAGACCCAGTACTTC.

The V and J genes are TRBV4-3 and TRBJ2-2; 12 bases agree with TRBD2. The CDR3 sequence is 15 residues long. Germline trimming cut 3 bases from V and 6 bases from J; bases unmatched to any gene: 2. Per the germline V gene, CDR1 is LGHNA and CDR2 is YSLEER. As DNA, the CDR3 is TGCGCCAGCAGCCACCTAGCGGGAGGGCCCGGGGAGCTGTTTTTT. This gives the protein CASSHLAGGPGELFF.

V and J are TRBV27 and TRBJ2-2; 7 positions agree with TRBD1. CDR1 and CDR2 (germline): MNHEY, SMNVEV (reference sequence). J gave up 2 bases and V 4 bases, and 7 bases lay outside the gene matches. This CDR3 comprises 16 residues. The CDR3 DNA follows: TGTGCCAGCAGTTCATGGGACAGCTCTAACACCGGGGAGCTGTTTTTT. This translates into CASSSWDSSNTGELFF.

This chain uses TRBV11-2 with TRBJ1-3; no firm D call. V lost 5 bases and J lost 0, with 11 bases in between. Germline CDR1 reads SGHAT; CDR2 reads FQNNGV. This CDR3 contains 15 residues. The CDR3 sequence is CASSPHAGSGNTIYF. The CDR3 DNA sequence: TGTGCCAGCAGCCCCCATGCGGGCTCTGGAAACACCATATATTTT. Using reference TRBV11-2 and TRBJ1-3 for the parts outside the CDR3, the full variable domain is EAGVAQSPRYKIIEKRQSVAFWCNPISGHATLYWYQQILGQGPKLLIQFQNNGVVDDSQLPKDRFSAERLKGVDSTLKIQPAKLEDSAVYLCASSPHAGSGNTIYFGEGSWLTVV.

The chain combines TRBV12-3 or TRBV12-4 with TRBJ2-7, with a tentative D call TRBD2 (5 bases). CDR3 length equals 12 residues. Trimming pared 3 bases from V and 6 bases from J, leaving 9 bases between. CDR3 loop: CASSLTNGEQYF. CDR3 coding DNA: TGTGCCAGCAGTTTGACTAACGGCGAGCAGTACTTC.